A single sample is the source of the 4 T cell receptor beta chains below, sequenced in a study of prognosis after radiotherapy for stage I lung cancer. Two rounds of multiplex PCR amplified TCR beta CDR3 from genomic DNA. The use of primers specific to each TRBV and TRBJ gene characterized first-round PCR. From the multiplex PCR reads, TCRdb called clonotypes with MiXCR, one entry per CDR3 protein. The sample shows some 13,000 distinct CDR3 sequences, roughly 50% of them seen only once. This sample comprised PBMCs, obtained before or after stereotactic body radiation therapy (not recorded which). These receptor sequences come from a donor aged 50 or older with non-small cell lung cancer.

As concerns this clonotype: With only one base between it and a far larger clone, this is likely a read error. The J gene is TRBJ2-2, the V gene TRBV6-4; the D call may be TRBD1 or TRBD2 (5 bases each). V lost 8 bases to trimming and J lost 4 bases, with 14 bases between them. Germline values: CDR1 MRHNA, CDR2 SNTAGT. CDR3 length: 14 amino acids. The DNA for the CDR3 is TGTGCCAGCCTCAAGGGGAGTCTCACCGGGGAGCTGTTTTTT. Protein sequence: CASLKGSLTGELFF.

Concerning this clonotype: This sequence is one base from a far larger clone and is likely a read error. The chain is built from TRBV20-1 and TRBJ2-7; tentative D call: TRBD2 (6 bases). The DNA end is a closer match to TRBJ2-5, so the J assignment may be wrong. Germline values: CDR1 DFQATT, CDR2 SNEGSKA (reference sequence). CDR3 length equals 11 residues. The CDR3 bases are TGCGGTGCTAAGGAGGGCGGGACCCAGTACTTC. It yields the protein CGAKEGGTQYF.

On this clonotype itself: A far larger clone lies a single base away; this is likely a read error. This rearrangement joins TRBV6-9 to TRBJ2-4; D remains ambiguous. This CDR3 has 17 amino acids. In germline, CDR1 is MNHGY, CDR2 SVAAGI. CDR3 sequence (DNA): TGTGCCAGCAGTTACTCGAACAACCTGGCAGCCAAAAACATTAAGTACTTC. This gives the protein CASSYSNNLAAKNIKYF.

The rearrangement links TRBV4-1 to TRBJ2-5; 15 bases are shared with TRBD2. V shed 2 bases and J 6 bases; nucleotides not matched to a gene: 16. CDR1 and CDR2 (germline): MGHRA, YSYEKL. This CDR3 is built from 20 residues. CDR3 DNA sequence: TGCGCCAGCAGCCAAACCGCCCTTTTAACCGGGACTAGCGGGAGGAAGACCCAGTACTTC. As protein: CASSQTALLTGTSGRKTQYF.